A single sample gave rise to the 16 T cell receptor beta chains below, sequenced in a study of blood T cell repertoires in COVID-19. Profiling relied on immunoSEQ multiplex PCR, and the TCRdb table lists in-frame clones only, not all of them. The data hold about 44,000 clones, with around 80% observed a single time. Sequencing was done on a sample of peripheral blood. The receptors were gathered from a human donor in a cohort sampled during active COVID-19.

The V and J genes are TRBV7-9 and TRBJ2-2, with TRBD1 as a possible D gene (6 bases). This CDR3 contains 15 residues. CDR1 and CDR2 (germline): SEHNR, FQNEAQ (reference sequence). The ends were cut back, 5 bases at V and 6 bases at J, with 16 bases in the middle. In nucleotides, the CDR3 is TGTGCCAGCAGCAGCGACAGGCGGGTCCCCGGGGAGCTGTTTTTT. The encoded protein is CASSSDRRVPGELFF.

V usage is TRBV28 and J usage is TRBJ2-2, with TRBD2 matching over 10 bases. Germline V lookup: CDR1 MDHEN, CDR2 SYDVKM. V lost 10 bases, J lost 0 bases, and 2 bases stayed unmatched. The CDR3 has 14 residues. DNA of the CDR3: TGTGCCATCGGACTAGCGGCGAACACCGGGGAGCTGTTTTTT. Translated: CAIGLAANTGELFF.

The chain combines TRBV11-2 with TRBJ2-1, with TRBD2 as a possible D gene (6 bases). V lost 0 bases to trimming and J lost 6 bases, with 12 bases between them. The CDR3 is made up of 15 amino acids. Germline CDR1 is SGHAT and CDR2 is FQNNGV. CDR3 sequence (DNA): TGTGCCAGCAGCTTAGATCACGGGGGAACCAATGAGCAGTTCTTC. Its protein product is CASSLDHGGTNEQFF.

The sample holds a few counts of this clone. The CDR3 loop reads CASSSGVVYGYTF. CDR3 DNA sequence: TGTGCCAGTAGCAGCGGAGTTGTCTATGGCTACACCTTC. This rearrangement joins TRBV19 to TRBJ1-2, with no clear D. V was shortened by 6 bases and J by 4 bases, with 12 bases between the two germline ends. Germline lookup yields CDR1 LNHDA and CDR2 SQIVND (reference sequence). The CDR3 extends over 13 amino acids.

The chain uses TRBV5-1 and TRBJ2-3, with TRBD1 matching over 7 bases. This CDR3 region has 15 residues. Germline values: CDR1 SGHRS, CDR2 YFSETQ. J lost 2 bases, V lost 0 bases, and 3 bases had no gene match. The CDR3 spells CASSLDRGYTDTQYF. CDR3 DNA sequence: TGCGCCAGCAGCTTGGACAGGGGATACACAGATACGCAGTATTTT.

V is TRBV6-6 and J is TRBJ1-2, with TRBD1 identical over 7 bases. V lost 6 bases, J lost 6 bases, and 10 bases stayed unmatched. Germline-derived CDR1 and CDR2 are MNHNY and SVGAGI (reference sequence). The CDR3 length is 14 residues. The CDR3 protein is CASRRDSQLDGYTF. The CDR3, as DNA: TGTGCCAGCAGGCGGGACAGTCAACTAGATGGCTACACCTTC.

This clone was detected a few times. The V call is TRBV7-9, the J call TRBJ2-3; TRBD2 aligns across 12 bases. Germline values: CDR1 SEHNR, CDR2 FQNEAQ (reference sequence). The CDR3 totals 16 residues. After removal of 5 bases from V and 2 bases from J, the junction contained 5 bases not matched to a gene. The CDR3 DNA sequence: TGTGCCAGCAGCCCGTGGACTAGCGGGGTCACAGATACGCAGTATTTT. This gives the protein CASSPWTSGVTDTQYF.

The chain joins TRBV10-2 to TRBJ2-1, with 9 bases fitting TRBD1. CDR1 and CDR2 (germline): WSHSY, SAAADI. V was pared by 1 base and J by 12 bases, with 10 bases of the junction left unmatched. This CDR3 contains 15 residues. CDR3 sequence reads: CASSEFTGGIESQFF. CDR3 nucleotides: TGCGCCAGCAGTGAGTTTACAGGGGGCATCGAGTCGCAGTTCTTC.

V gene TRBV5-6 combines with J gene TRBJ1-1; possible D gene TRBD1, 6 bases. This CDR3 has 15 residues. V was shortened by 0 bases and J by 6 bases, with 15 bases between the two germline ends. The V gene's germline CDR1 is SGHDT and CDR2 YYEEEE. The CDR3 coding sequence is TGTGCCAGCAGCTTGGGGCTTACAGGGCGGGCTGAAGCTTTCTTT. Its translation: CASSLGLTGRAEAFF.

The rearrangement links TRBV4-1 to TRBJ2-6, with unresolved D. CDR1 and CDR2 (germline): MGHRA, YSYEKL. Deletions cut 0 bases from V and 0 bases from J, with 12 bases between. This CDR3 region has 18 residues. CDR3 amino acids: CASSQDASPISGANVLTF. DNA of the CDR3: TGCGCCAGCAGCCAAGACGCCAGTCCAATCTCTGGGGCCAACGTCCTGACTTTC.

This clone was seen a handful of times. The gene calls are TRBV6-5 and TRBJ2-5; TRBD2 matches at 9 bases. J lost 4 bases, V lost 9 bases, and 12 bases had no gene match. Germline assignment: CDR1 MNHEY and CDR2 SVGAGI. The CDR3 length is 15 residues. The CDR3 DNA sequence: TGTGCCAGTATTAGGAAGGCGGGGGGGCGAGAGACCCAGTACTTC. Its protein product is CASIRKAGGRETQYF.

The chain recombines TRBV2 with TRBJ1-4; the match to TRBD1 covers 7 bases. CDR1 is SNHLY, CDR2 FYNNEI, per germline. The CDR3 runs 14 residues. With V trimmed by 2 bases and J by 8 bases, 5 bases remained unmatched. The CDR3 is CASSETTGAEKLFF. CDR3 in DNA: TGTGCCAGCAGTGAAACTACAGGGGCGGAAAAACTGTTTTTT.

The J gene is TRBJ2-5, the V gene TRBV28; 8 bases match TRBD2. Looked up from germline, CDR1 is MDHEN and CDR2 is SYDVKM. Trimming took 5 bases from V and 3 from J; bases not matched to a gene: 11. The CDR3 is made up of 16 amino acids. The CDR3 bases are TGTGCCAGCAGTGCAAGTTTCCTAGCGGGTGAAGAGACCCAGTACTTC. It encodes CASSASFLAGEETQYF.

The genes are TRBV3-1 (or the pseudogene TRBV3-2) and TRBJ2-1, with D possibly TRBD1 on 5 matching bases. There are 11 residues in the CDR3. Germline assignment: CDR1 LGHDT and CDR2 YNNKEL (reference sequence). Trimming cost V 4 bases and J 10 bases, with 8 bases left between them. CDR3 amino acids: CASSRSGEQFF. CDR3 DNA sequence: TGTGCCAGCAGCCGCTCAGGGGAGCAGTTCTTC.

J is TRBJ2-3 and V is TRBV11-1, with 10 bases lining up with TRBD2. Germline trimming cut 5 bases from V and 4 bases from J; bases unmatched to any gene: 9. Germline assignment: CDR1 SGHAT and CDR2 FQDESV (reference sequence). The CDR3 contains 16 residues. CDR3 residues: CASSRTSGVYADTQYF. In DNA, the CDR3 is TGTGCCAGCAGCCGAACTAGCGGGGTCTACGCAGATACGCAGTATTTT.

The chain carries TRBV3-1 (or the pseudogene TRBV3-2) and TRBJ1-4; 7 positions match TRBD1. V trimming: 4 bases; J trimming: 0 bases; junction bases outside the gene matches: 5. The CDR3 spans 16 residues. The germline V gene has CDR1 LGHDT and CDR2 YNNKEL (reference sequence). For the CDR3, the DNA is TGTGCCAGCAGCCGCAGAACAGGGGCAACTAATGAAAAACTGTTTTTT. It encodes CASSRRTGATNEKLFF.